The rows below give T cell receptor beta chains drawn from one sample of a study of blood T cell repertoires in COVID-19. The method was immunoSEQ multiplex PCR; TCRdb's version includes in-frame clones alone and lacks a portion of them. In the table there are 75,000 to 100,000 clones, nearly 85% of which are singletons. Specimen: peripheral blood. The receptor source for this set is a woman aged 80 or over with acute or convalescent COVID-19. Each CDR3 is given with its conserved first and last residue. A D gene is named only where the DNA matches it firmly. Clone sizes are given selectively: once, few, many, or a class where the clone is expanded.

>TRBV29-1|.|TRBJ1-1|13|TRBD1
CSVDKETGTGAFF
TGCAGCGTTGATAAAGAGACAGGGACGGGAGCTTTCTTT
>TRBV29-1|.|TRBJ2-3|16|TRBD2
CSVETGLAANTDTQYF
TGCAGCGTTGAAACGGGACTAGCAGCCAACACAGATACGCAGTATTTT
>TRBV10-3|.|TRBJ1-1|16|TRBD1
CAIRRQGRTTNTEAFF
TGTGCCATCCGAAGACAGGGGCGAACTACGAACACTGAAGCTTTCTTT
>TRBV5-1|.|TRBJ2-5|17|TRBD2
CASSLVAGGHGQETQYF
TGCGCCAGCAGCTTGGTGGCGGGAGGGCATGGGCAAGAGACCCAGTACTTC
>TRBV2|many|TRBJ2-1|16|.
CASSEGAGSSLNEQFF
TGTGCCAGCAGTGAAGGCGCCGGGAGTTCCCTCAATGAGCAGTTCTTC
>TRBV24-1|.|TRBJ1-4|12|TRBD1
CARRQGKEKLFF
TGTGCCAGACGACAGGGTAAGGAAAAACTGTTTTTT
>TRBV3-1/TRBV3-2|once|TRBJ2-4|12|.
CASSLPGNIQYF
TGTGCCAGCAGCCTCCCGGGGAACATTCAGTACTTC
>TRBV7-2|.|TRBJ2-2|15|.
CASSLGQLNTGELFF
TGTGCCAGCAGCCTGGGACAATTGAACACCGGGGAGCTGTTTTTT
>TRBV20-1|.|TRBJ2-1|17|TRBD2
CSASRSGTPSSYNEQFF
TGCAGTGCTAGTCGTAGCGGGACCCCCAGCTCCTACAATGAGCAGTTCTTC
>TRBV28|once|TRBJ2-7|15|TRBD1
CASSLFGDRAYEQYF
TGTGCCAGCAGTTTATTCGGGGACAGAGCCTACGAGCAGTACTTC
>TRBV6-2/TRBV6-3|.|TRBJ2-2|16|TRBD2
CASSPGLAGAPGELFF
TGTGCCAGCAGTCCCGGACTAGCGGGAGCCCCCGGGGAGCTGTTTTTT
>TRBV5-4|few|TRBJ2-2|17|TRBD2
CASSLTLSGSNTGELFF
TGTGCCAGCAGCTTAACACTTAGCGGGAGTAACACCGGGGAGCTGTTTTTT
>TRBV27|.|TRBJ2-1|17|TRBD2
CASSFFRTSGRGNEQFF
TGTGCCAGCAGTTTCTTCCGGACTAGCGGGAGGGGCAATGAGCAGTTCTTC
>TRBV11-2|few|TRBJ1-1|14|TRBD1
CASSSPPGTAEAFF
TGTGCCAGCAGCTCGCCTCCCGGGACAGCTGAAGCTTTCTTT
>TRBV5-1|.|TRBJ2-7|15|.
CASSPQGLSSYEQYF
TGCGCCAGCAGCCCCCAGGGCCTTAGCTCCTACGAGCAGTACTTC
>TRBV19|.|TRBJ2-6|18|.
CASSIEAGTYSGANVLTF
TGTGCCAGTAGTATTGAAGCAGGGACTTACTCTGGGGCCAACGTCCTGACTTTC
>TRBV5-1|.|TRBJ2-5|14|TRBD2
CASSLIAGEETQYF
TGCGCCAGCAGCTTGATAGCGGGAGAAGAGACCCAGTACTTC
>TRBV10-3|.|TRBJ2-2|15|TRBD2
CAISTTGGYTGELFF
TGTGCCATCAGTACGACGGGAGGGTACACCGGGGAGCTGTTTTTT
>TRBV18|once|TRBJ2-3|14|TRBD2
CASSLAGSTDTQYF
TGTGCCAGCTCACTAGCGGGCAGCACAGATACGCAGTATTTT
>TRBV4-1|.|TRBJ1-2|14|TRBD1
CASSPRDRGDGYTF
TGCGCCAGCAGCCCCCGGGACAGGGGGGACGGCTACACCTTC
>TRBV5-1|.|TRBJ1-1|15|.
CASSLVPGLNTEAFF
TGCGCCAGCAGCTTGGTCCCAGGGTTGAACACTGAAGCTTTCTTT
>TRBV4-2|.|TRBJ1-2|15|.
CASSRSIGLNYGYTF
TGTGCCAGCAGCCGTTCGATAGGACTGAACTATGGCTACACCTTC
>TRBV6-5|.|TRBJ2-3|14|.
CASSYGQNTDTQYF
TGTGCCAGCAGTTACGGACAAAACACAGATACGCAGTATTTT